Listed below are T cell receptor beta chains from one sample, sequenced in a study of tumor-infiltrating lymphocytes in localized non-small cell lung cancer. TCRdb's copy holds only in-frame clones and misses some; the assay was immunoSEQ multiplex PCR. The sample lists roughly 13,000 clones; more than 60% were seen once. Sequencing used lung tumor tissue. The receptors shown here come from a human donor with non-small cell lung cancer. The CDR3 runs from the conserved cysteine through the conserved F or W. The D gene is left open where the match is weak. Only some rows state a clone size, as once, few, many or a class for expanded clones.

J gene	clone size	D gene	V gene	CDR3 protein	CDR3 DNA
TRBJ2-1	-	TRBD1	TRBV5-1	CASRTQGSYNEQFF	TGCGCCAGCAGAACACAGGGGTCCTACAATGAGCAGTTCTTC
TRBJ2-3	-	-	TRBV10-3	CAISDLNTQYF	TGTGCCATCAGTGATCTGAATACGCAGTATTTT
TRBJ2-7	-	-	TRBV7-9	CASSPLTDFYEQYF	TGTGCCAGCAGCCCCCTGACTGATTTCTACGAGCAGTACTTC
TRBJ2-5	-	-	TRBV6-1	CASSEITGSVGPETQYF	TGTGCCAGCAGTGAAATAACCGGTTCGGTTGGTCCAGAGACCCAGTACTTC
TRBJ1-5	-	-	TRBV7-2	CASSLGRTEQGPQHF	TGTGCCAGCAGCTTAGGCCGGACTGAGCAGGGGCCCCAGCATTTT
TRBJ2-7	-	-	TRBV18	CASSPTNGESEQYF	TGTGCCAGCTCTCCGACCAACGGGGAGAGCGAGCAGTACTTC
TRBJ1-1	few	TRBD1	TRBV7-8	CASSMGQGAFGTEAFF	TGTGCCAGCAGCATGGGACAGGGGGCGTTCGGCACTGAAGCTTTCTTT
TRBJ1-2	-	TRBD1	TRBV10-2	CASSAPDRAEGYTF	TGCGCCAGCAGTGCCCCGGACAGGGCGGAGGGCTACACCTTC
TRBJ1-5	medium-sized	TRBD1	TRBV28	CASKPGQGWDQPQHF	TGTGCCAGCAAACCCGGACAGGGCTGGGATCAGCCCCAGCATTTT
TRBJ1-5	-	-	TRBV6-6	CASRDPAGRGNQPQHF	TGTGCCAGCAGAGACCCGGCGGGGCGAGGCAATCAGCCCCAGCATTTT
TRBJ1-1	-	-	TRBV5-5	CASSWRAGVGNTEAFF	TGTGCCAGCAGCTGGAGGGCCGGGGTCGGGAACACTGAAGCTTTCTTT
TRBJ2-7	-	-	TRBV6-5	CASSYISRGTYEQYF	TGTGCCAGCAGTTACATATCCAGGGGAACCTACGAGCAGTACTTC
TRBJ2-5	-	-	TRBV13	CASGPNRPNLQETQYF	TGTGCCAGCGGCCCCAATCGGCCCAACCTCCAAGAGACCCAGTACTTC
TRBJ1-1	-	-	TRBV6-6	CASSYSRTENTEAFF	TGTGCCAGCAGTTACTCGAGGACAGAGAACACTGAAGCTTTCTTT
TRBJ1-6	-	-	TRBV30	CAWAGTHHPSSYNSPLHF	TGTGCCTGGGCCGGGACACACCACCCCAGCTCCTATAATTCACCCCTCCACTTT
TRBJ1-4	-	-	TRBV6-1	CATKRPNLGEKLFF	TGTGCCACCAAGAGGCCTAACCTTGGAGAAAAACTGTTTTTT
TRBJ2-5	-	TRBD2	TRBV7-7	CASSLVAGLGMETQYF	TGTGCCAGCAGCTTAGTAGCCGGACTAGGTATGGAGACCCAGTACTTC
TRBJ2-3	-	TRBD2	TRBV9	CASQPTSGITDTQYF	TGTGCCAGCCAACCTACTAGCGGGATCACAGATACGCAGTATTTT
TRBJ2-3	few	-	TRBV9	CASSVGVGDTQYF	TGTGCCAGCAGCGTAGGAGTCGGAGATACGCAGTATTTT
TRBJ2-7	-	-	TRBV5-1	CASSLVGPHSYEQYF	TGCGCCAGCAGCTTGGTCGGACCGCACTCCTACGAGCAGTACTTC
TRBJ1-2	once	-	TRBV6-5	CASSYSGYSYGYTF	TGTGCCAGCAGTTACTCAGGGTACAGCTATGGCTACACCTTC
TRBJ2-1	few	-	TRBV6-6	CASSYLDGTRQFF	TGTGCCAGCAGTTACCTAGACGGGACTCGGCAGTTCTTC
TRBJ1-4	-	-	TRBV19	CASQQGATNEKLFF	TGTGCCAGTCAACAGGGCGCAACTAATGAAAAACTGTTTTTT
TRBJ2-2	-	TRBD2	TRBV11-2	CASSPSGGVGTGELFF	TGTGCCAGCAGCCCTAGTGGGGGGGTTGGGACCGGGGAGCTGTTTTTT
TRBJ1-2	medium-sized	-	TRBV4-3	CASSQDAGGGNGYTF	TGCGCCAGCAGCCAAGATGCGGGGGGGGGCAATGGCTACACCTTC
TRBJ2-7	medium-sized	-	TRBV6-5	CASSYTVGGGHEQYF	TGTGCCAGCAGTTACACCGTCGGGGGCGGACACGAGCAGTACTTC
TRBJ1-1	-	TRBD1	TRBV30	CAWSSGQTGFTEAFF	TGTGCCTGGAGTTCGGGACAGACAGGCTTCACTGAAGCTTTCTTT
TRBJ1-1	-	TRBD1	TRBV4-2	CASSRQGFENTEAFF	TGTGCCAGCAGCCGACAGGGGTTCGAGAACACTGAAGCTTTCTTT
TRBJ2-6	-	-	TRBV10-1	CASSYGRGSGANVLTF	TGCGCCAGCAGCTATGGGCGGGGATCTGGGGCCAACGTCCTGACTTTC
TRBJ1-3	-	-	TRBV19	CASTPGHRRAGNTIYF	TGTGCCAGTACCCCGGGACACCGACGAGCTGGAAACACCATATATTTT
TRBJ1-1	-	-	TRBV12-1	CASSMDRNTEAFF	TGTGCCAGCAGCATGGACAGGAACACTGAAGCTTTCTTT